A selection of T cell receptor beta chains follows, all from one sample in a study of early T cells in non-severe SARS-CoV-2 infection. TCRdb itself ran the 5' RACE reads through MiXCR, one entry per CDR3 protein. The sample yields about 110,000 distinct CDR3 sequences, about an eighth seen once. Sequencing was carried out using whole blood. These receptors all stem from an adult who was a healthcare worker with PCR-confirmed SARS-CoV-2 infection or an uninfected control (not recorded which). Both conserved end residues are part of each CDR3. The order of the fields is J gene, clone size, V gene, D gene, CDR3 protein, CDR3 DNA. The D gene is left open where the match is weak. Expanded clones get a size class; other rows say once, few or many, or leave the size out.

J gene: TRBJ2-6
clone size: few
V gene: TRBV5-6
D gene: TRBD1
CDR3 protein: CASSPTGTGANVLTF
CDR3 DNA: TGTGCCAGCAGCCCGACAGGGACCGGGGCCAACGTCCTGACTTTC

J gene: TRBJ2-2
clone size: NA
V gene: TRBV29-1
D gene: NA
CDR3 protein: CSVEPGRTGELFF
CDR3 DNA: TGCAGCGTTGAACCGGGGAGAACCGGGGAGCTGTTTTTT

J gene: TRBJ1-2
clone size: NA
V gene: TRBV6-5
D gene: NA
CDR3 protein: CASSPGTFGYTF
CDR3 DNA: TGTGCCAGCAGCCCTGGCACCTTTGGCTACACCTTC

J gene: TRBJ2-3
clone size: many
V gene: TRBV5-4
D gene: NA
CDR3 protein: CASRRDGVPDTQYF
CDR3 DNA: TGTGCCAGCAGGAGGGACGGGGTGCCAGATACGCAGTATTTT

J gene: TRBJ2-1
clone size: many
V gene: TRBV10-2
D gene: NA
CDR3 protein: CASSPTDNEQFF
CDR3 DNA: TGCGCCAGCAGCCCGACTGACAATGAGCAGTTCTTC

J gene: TRBJ2-1
clone size: few
V gene: TRBV5-1
D gene: NA
CDR3 protein: CASSRPSMGSAEQFF
CDR3 DNA: TGCGCCAGCAGCCGACCCTCGATGGGGAGTGCTGAGCAGTTCTTC

J gene: TRBJ2-1
clone size: NA
V gene: TRBV7-3
D gene: NA
CDR3 protein: CASSFTSLGGEQFF
CDR3 DNA: TGTGCCAGCAGCTTCACTAGCCTAGGGGGTGAGCAGTTCTTC

J gene: TRBJ2-5
clone size: many
V gene: TRBV7-7
D gene: NA
CDR3 protein: CASSLRAAGTQYF
CDR3 DNA: TGTGCTAGCAGCTTACGGGCAGCCGGGACCCAGTACTTC

J gene: TRBJ2-5
clone size: few
V gene: TRBV12-3/TRBV12-4
D gene: TRBD2
CDR3 protein: CASGPLAGELETQYF
CDR3 DNA: TGTGCCAGCGGGCCCCTAGCGGGAGAGCTGGAGACCCAGTACTTC

J gene: TRBJ2-3
clone size: few
V gene: TRBV3-1
D gene: NA
CDR3 protein: CASSREAPSTQYF
CDR3 DNA: TGTGCCAGCAGCCGGGAAGCCCCTAGTACGCAGTATTTT

J gene: TRBJ2-7
clone size: many
V gene: TRBV7-9
D gene: TRBD2
CDR3 protein: CASSLPPGGAPSEQYF
CDR3 DNA: TGTGCCAGCAGCTTACCGCCGGGGGGAGCTCCCTCCGAGCAGTACTTC

J gene: TRBJ1-2
clone size: few
V gene: TRBV7-2
D gene: NA
CDR3 protein: CASSPDGSVYGYTF
CDR3 DNA: TGTGCCAGCAGCCCTGACGGCAGCGTCTATGGCTACACCTTC

J gene: TRBJ2-2
clone size: NA
V gene: TRBV12-3/TRBV12-4
D gene: NA
CDR3 protein: CASSQGPGELFF
CDR3 DNA: TGTGCCAGCAGTCAGGGCCCCGGGGAGCTGTTTTTT

J gene: TRBJ2-5
clone size: NA
V gene: TRBV19
D gene: NA
CDR3 protein: CASSIAGETQETQYF
CDR3 DNA: TGTGCCAGTAGTATAGCGGGGGAGACACAAGAGACCCAGTACTTC

J gene: TRBJ2-3
clone size: few
V gene: TRBV24-1
D gene: TRBD1
CDR3 protein: CATSDAIPGQGPDTQYF
CDR3 DNA: TGTGCCACCAGTGATGCAATCCCAGGACAGGGCCCAGATACGCAGTATTTT

J gene: TRBJ1-1
clone size: many
V gene: TRBV29-1
D gene: NA
CDR3 protein: CSALGPSEAFF
CDR3 DNA: TGCAGCGCCCTGGGCCCGTCTGAAGCTTTCTTT

J gene: TRBJ1-1
clone size: few
V gene: TRBV29-1
D gene: NA
CDR3 protein: CSVERVMNTEAFF
CDR3 DNA: TGCAGCGTTGAACGGGTGATGAACACTGAAGCTTTCTTT

J gene: TRBJ1-3
clone size: NA
V gene: TRBV10-2
D gene: NA
CDR3 protein: CASAEEIWNSGNTIYF
CDR3 DNA: TGCGCCAGCGCGGAAGAAATCTGGAACTCTGGAAACACCATATATTTT

J gene: TRBJ1-1
clone size: few
V gene: TRBV3-1
D gene: NA
CDR3 protein: CASSQDGPGGVNTEAFF
CDR3 DNA: TGTGCCAGCAGCCAAGATGGCCCCGGGGGCGTGAACACTGAAGCTTTCTTT

J gene: TRBJ1-6
clone size: many
V gene: TRBV28
D gene: NA
CDR3 protein: CASSPLRGLSYNSPLHF
CDR3 DNA: TGTGCCAGCAGTCCTTTAAGAGGCCTCTCCTATAATTCACCCCTCCACTTT

J gene: TRBJ2-1
clone size: NA
V gene: TRBV10-3
D gene: NA
CDR3 protein: CAISESTLNEQFF
CDR3 DNA: TGTGCCATCAGTGAGTCGACTCTGAATGAGCAGTTCTTC

J gene: TRBJ1-6
clone size: NA
V gene: TRBV6-4
D gene: NA
CDR3 protein: CASSDTLEDSPLHF
CDR3 DNA: TGTGCCAGCAGTGACACCCTGGAGGACTCACCCCTCCACTTT